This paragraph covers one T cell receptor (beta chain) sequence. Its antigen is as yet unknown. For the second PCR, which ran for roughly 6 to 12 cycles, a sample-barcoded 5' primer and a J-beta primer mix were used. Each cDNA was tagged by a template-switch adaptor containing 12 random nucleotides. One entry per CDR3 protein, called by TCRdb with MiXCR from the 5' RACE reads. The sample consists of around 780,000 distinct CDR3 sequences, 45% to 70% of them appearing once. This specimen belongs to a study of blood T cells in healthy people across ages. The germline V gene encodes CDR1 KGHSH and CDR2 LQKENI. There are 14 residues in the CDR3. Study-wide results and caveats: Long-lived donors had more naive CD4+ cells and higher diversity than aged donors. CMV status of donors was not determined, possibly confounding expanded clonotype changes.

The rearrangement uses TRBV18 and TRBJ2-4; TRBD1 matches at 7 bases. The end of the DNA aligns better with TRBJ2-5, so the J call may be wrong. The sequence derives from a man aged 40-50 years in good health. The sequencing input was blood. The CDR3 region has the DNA TGTGCCAGCTCACCACAACAGGGGACGGAGACCCAGTACTTC. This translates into CASSPQQGTETQYF.